This is a list of T cell receptor beta chains from one sample in a study of shared clonotypes between healthy human individuals. The assay was immunoSEQ multiplex PCR, and TCRdb's table has in-frame clones only and misses some. This table holds hundreds of thousands of clones, 96% found once. The sequenced material came from naive CD8+ T cells sorted from blood. These receptors were collected from a man aged 25 to 40 in good health. CDR3s include the opening cysteine and the closing phenylalanine or tryptophan. The D gene is left open where the match is weak. Size is stated for part of the rows, as once, few or many counts, or as a class when the clone is expanded.

v_gene	d_gene	j_gene	abundance	CDR3nt	CDR3aa
TRBV11-2	TRBD2	TRBJ2-7	-	TGTGCCAGCAGCCCGGGGACTAGCGGCTACGAGCAGTACTTC	CASSPGTSGYEQYF
TRBV5-5	-	TRBJ2-3	-	TGTGCCAGCAGCTTGGCTGACTCCACAGATACGCAGTATTTT	CASSLADSTDTQYF
TRBV6-6	TRBD2	TRBJ2-2	-	TGTGCCAGCAGCCCCTCGGGGGGGACCGGGGAGCTGTTTTTT	CASSPSGGTGELFF
TRBV7-9	TRBD2	TRBJ2-7	-	TGTGCCAGCAGCTTAAGTACTAGCGCCTCCTACGAGCAGTACTTC	CASSLSTSASYEQYF
TRBV7-9	-	TRBJ1-4	-	TGTGCCAGCAGCCCATTAGGTGAAAAACTGTTTTTT	CASSPLGEKLFF
TRBV27	TRBD2	TRBJ2-1	-	TGTGCCAGCAGTATTAGCGGGAGGGGTAACAATGAGCAGTTCTTC	CASSISGRGNNEQFF
TRBV7-2	-	TRBJ2-3	-	TGTGCCAGCAGCCCTAGGGTGGGGCTCGGCACAGATACGCAGTATTTT	CASSPRVGLGTDTQYF
TRBV11-2	-	TRBJ2-3	-	TGTGCCAGCAGCCCAACTTTTCGACTGGCGGGCCTCACAGATACGCAGTATTTT	CASSPTFRLAGLTDTQYF
TRBV14	TRBD1	TRBJ2-1	-	TGTGCCAGCAGCCCCGACCTGGGACAGAACAATGAGCAGTTCTTC	CASSPDLGQNNEQFF
TRBV7-8	-	TRBJ2-5	-	TGTGCCAGCAGCTTAGCGATCGGGCAGGGGAGTTCCAAAGAGACCCAGTACTTC	CASSLAIGQGSSKETQYF
TRBV28	TRBD2	TRBJ2-1	-	TGTGCCAGCAGGCCCATCCTAGCGGGGGAATACAATGAGCAGTTCTTC	CASRPILAGEYNEQFF
TRBV29-1	TRBD1	TRBJ2-1	-	TGCAGCGGCGGGACAGGGGCCTACAATGAGCAGTTCTTC	CSGGTGAYNEQFF
TRBV5-1	-	TRBJ1-1	-	TGCGCCAGCAGCTTATCGGTACCACACGCGAACACTGAAGCTTTCTTT	CASSLSVPHANTEAFF
TRBV5-4	TRBD2	TRBJ2-1	-	TGTGCCAGCAGCGGTGGACTAGCGGGACGGGGCAATGAGCAGTTCTTC	CASSGGLAGRGNEQFF
TRBV12-2	-	TRBJ2-7	-	TGTGCAAGTCGCCAAGAGCCGGGACAGGGGACACTAAAATCCTACGAGCAGTACTTC	CASRQEPGQGTLKSYEQYF
TRBV27	-	TRBJ1-5	-	TGTGCCAGCAGTTTGGACTCTTTT	CASSLDSF
TRBV6-6	-	TRBJ2-1	-	TGTGCCAGCAGTTGGATCGGCCCCGGCTACAATGAGCAGTTCTTC	CASSWIGPGYNEQFF
TRBV27	TRBD2	TRBJ2-2	-	TGTGCCAGCAGCGTCCATAGCGGGAGTTCTGAGCTGTTTTTT	CASSVHSGSSELFF
TRBV5-5	-	TRBJ1-1	-	TGTGCCAGCAGCTTGGGTCCCTCGGAAACTGAAGCTTTCTTT	CASSLGPSETEAFF
TRBV18	-	TRBJ2-1	once	TGTGCCAGCTCCCTGGGCCCGTACAATGAGCAGTTCTTC	CASSLGPYNEQFF
TRBV14	-	TRBJ2-7	-	TGTGCCAGCAGCCTCTTTACAGGGCCGCCGTATTGCTTC	CASSLFTGPPYCF
TRBV5-6	-	TRBJ1-1	-	TGTGCCAGCAGCTCGACGTCGGGGGCTGAAGCTTTCTTT	CASSSTSGAEAFF
TRBV7-6	-	TRBJ2-1	-	TGTGCCAGCAGCTACCTAGCGAGAGAATTGGATGAGCAGTTCTTC	CASSYLARELDEQFF
TRBV7-8	-	TRBJ2-7	-	TGTGCCAGCAGCTTAGCGGGAGTCGACTACGAGCAGTACTTC	CASSLAGVDYEQYF
TRBV9	-	TRBJ1-1	once	TGTGCCAGCAGCGACAGGGACGGAATGAACACTGAAGCTTTCTTT	CASSDRDGMNTEAFF
TRBV7-9	-	TRBJ2-3	-	TGTGCCAGCAGCTTAATAGCAGGGTTGGAACGTTATACGCAGTATTTT	CASSLIAGLERYTQYF
TRBV27	-	TRBJ2-1	-	TGTGCCAGCAGCACCGTGGTAGCACCCTCCTACAATGAGCAGTTCTTC	CASSTVVAPSYNEQFF
TRBV2	TRBD2	TRBJ2-1	-	TGTGCCAGCAGTGGGTGGCTAGCGGGAGAAACCTACAATGAGCAGTTCTTC	CASSGWLAGETYNEQFF
TRBV27	-	TRBJ2-7	-	TGTGCCAGCAGTTTAACAGACAGCACCTACGAGCAGTACTTC	CASSLTDSTYEQYF
TRBV6-1	-	TRBJ2-7	-	TGTGCCAGCAGTGAAGGTCAGCTCGAGCAGTACTTC	CASSEGQLEQYF
TRBV6-6	TRBD1	TRBJ2-5	-	TGTGCCAGCAGTTACTCGACAGGGGAGCAAGAGACCCAGTACTTC	CASSYSTGEQETQYF
TRBV6-7	TRBD2	TRBJ2-7	-	TGTGCCAGCAGTTACTCGAGTCTAGCGGGAGGGCTGGGGTACGAGCAGTACTTC	CASSYSSLAGGLGYEQYF
TRBV7-9	-	TRBJ1-2	-	TGTGCCAGCAGCCCTAGCGGGGGACAACCTAACTATGGCTACACCTTC	CASSPSGGQPNYGYTF
TRBV27	-	TRBJ2-7	-	TGTGCCAGCAGTCCCCTTCTAGCGACTTACGGAACAAACGAGCAGTACTTC	CASSPLLATYGTNEQYF
TRBV11-2	-	TRBJ2-5	-	TGTGCCAGCAGGAGGGACGCCGGAGAAGAGACCCAGTACTTC	CASRRDAGEETQYF
TRBV30	-	TRBJ1-1	-	TGTGCCTGGAGTGTTTACGAGAACACTGAAGCTTTCTTT	CAWSVYENTEAFF
TRBV11-2	TRBD2	TRBJ2-1	-	TGTGCCAGCAGCTTAGGGCTAGCGGGAGAAAGTGAGCAGTTCTTC	CASSLGLAGESEQFF
TRBV13	TRBD2	TRBJ2-7	-	TGTGCCAGCAGCTTAACGATTAGCGGGACCTACGAGCAGTACTTC	CASSLTISGTYEQYF
TRBV11-2	TRBD2	TRBJ2-5	-	TGTGCCAGCAGCTTAGTCCGGGGACTAGCGATTCAAGAGACCCAGTACTTC	CASSLVRGLAIQETQYF
TRBV7-6	-	TRBJ2-3	-	TGTGCCAGCAGCTTAGCGTTATGGGGCTCGGAGCGGAAAACTAGCACAGATACGCAGTATTTT	CASSLALWGSERKTSTDTQYF
TRBV27	-	TRBJ2-1	-	TGTGCCAGCAGTCCGGGGATTAACTCCTACAATGAGCAGTTCTTC	CASSPGINSYNEQFF
TRBV11-2	-	TRBJ2-2	-	TGTGCCAGCAGCCCCGGACCAAACACCGGGGAGCTGTTTTTT	CASSPGPNTGELFF
TRBV2	-	TRBJ2-7	-	TGTGCCAGCAGAGGGGACAAAACCTACGAGCAGTACTTC	CASRGDKTYEQYF
TRBV4-1	TRBD1	TRBJ2-1	-	TGCGCCAGCAGCCAACTTGACAGGGGGCTTGATGAGCAGTTCTTC	CASSQLDRGLDEQFF
TRBV5-5	TRBD1	TRBJ1-5	-	TGTGCCAGCAGCCCACACAGGGGCAACAATCAGCCCCAGCATTTT	CASSPHRGNNQPQHF
TRBV27	TRBD2	TRBJ2-1	-	TGTGCCAGCAGTTTATCGGGGGGACTAGCGGGAGTGACCTACAATGAGCAGTTCTTC	CASSLSGGLAGVTYNEQFF
TRBV7-2	-	TRBJ2-7	-	TGTGCCAGCTCGAGCGTGGGCGGCCGCTACGAGCAGTACTTC	CASSSVGGRYEQYF